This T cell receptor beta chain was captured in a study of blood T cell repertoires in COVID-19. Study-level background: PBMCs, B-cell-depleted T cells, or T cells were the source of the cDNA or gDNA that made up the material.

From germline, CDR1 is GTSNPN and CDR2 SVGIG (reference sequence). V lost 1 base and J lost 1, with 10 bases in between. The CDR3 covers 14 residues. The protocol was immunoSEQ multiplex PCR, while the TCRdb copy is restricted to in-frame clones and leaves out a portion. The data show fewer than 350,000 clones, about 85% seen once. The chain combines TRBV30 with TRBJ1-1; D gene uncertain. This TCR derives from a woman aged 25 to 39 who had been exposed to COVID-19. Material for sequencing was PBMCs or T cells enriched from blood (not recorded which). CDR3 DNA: TGTGCCTGGAGTGGATATACAGCGAACACTGAAGCTTTCTTT. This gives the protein CAWSGYTANTEAFF.